The sample holds a few counts of the clone carrying this T cell receptor (beta chain). The antigen is undetermined. The data belong to a study of T cells after yellow fever vaccination. Overall study context: Fractions with few cells were prepared using SMART-Seq v4 Ultra Low Input. Regarding the study as a whole: Clones from primary vaccination mostly reappeared after the booster (96% CD4, around 90% CD8). Abundant bulk-derived clonotypes could contaminate FACS-sorted repertoires.

V lost 5 bases and J lost 2; bases outside the gene matches: 11. CDR3 length equals 16 residues. From germline, CDR1 is SGHTA and CDR2 FQGNSA. For TCR, cDNA came from 5'RACE template switching, which added a universal primer site and UMIs. From the 5' RACE reads, TCRdb called clonotypes with MiXCR, one entry per CDR3 protein. The profile shows 230,000 or so distinct CDR3 sequences, more than 6.5% of them singletons. Source: CD4+ T cells sorted from PBMCs, taken on the day of the yellow fever booster vaccination. The TCR originated in a man aged 30-40 years who received the YFV17D yellow fever vaccine. The chain employs TRBV7-2 and TRBJ2-5; TRBD2 matches at 7 bases. The DNA for the CDR3 is TGTGCCAGCAGCCCTATTAGCGGGCAGAATCAAGAGACCCAGTACTTC. It specifies CASSPISGQNQETQYF.